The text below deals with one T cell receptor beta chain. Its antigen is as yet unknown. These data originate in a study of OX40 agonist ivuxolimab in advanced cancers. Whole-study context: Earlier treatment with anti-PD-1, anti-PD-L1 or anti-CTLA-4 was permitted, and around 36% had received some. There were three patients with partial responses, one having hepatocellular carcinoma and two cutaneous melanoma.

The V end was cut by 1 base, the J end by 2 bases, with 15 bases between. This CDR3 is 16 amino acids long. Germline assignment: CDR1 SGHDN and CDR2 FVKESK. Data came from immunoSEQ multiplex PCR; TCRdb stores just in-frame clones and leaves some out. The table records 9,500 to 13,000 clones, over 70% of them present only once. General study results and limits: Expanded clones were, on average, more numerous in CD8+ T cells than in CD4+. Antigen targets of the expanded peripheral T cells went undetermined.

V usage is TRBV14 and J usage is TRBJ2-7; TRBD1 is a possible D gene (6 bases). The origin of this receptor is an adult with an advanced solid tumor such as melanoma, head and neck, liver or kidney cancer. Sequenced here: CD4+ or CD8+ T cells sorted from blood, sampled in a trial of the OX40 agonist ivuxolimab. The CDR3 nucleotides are TGTGCCAGCAGCCAAGGCCCTTGGCAGGGGACCTACGAGCAGTACTTC. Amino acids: CASSQGPWQGTYEQYF.